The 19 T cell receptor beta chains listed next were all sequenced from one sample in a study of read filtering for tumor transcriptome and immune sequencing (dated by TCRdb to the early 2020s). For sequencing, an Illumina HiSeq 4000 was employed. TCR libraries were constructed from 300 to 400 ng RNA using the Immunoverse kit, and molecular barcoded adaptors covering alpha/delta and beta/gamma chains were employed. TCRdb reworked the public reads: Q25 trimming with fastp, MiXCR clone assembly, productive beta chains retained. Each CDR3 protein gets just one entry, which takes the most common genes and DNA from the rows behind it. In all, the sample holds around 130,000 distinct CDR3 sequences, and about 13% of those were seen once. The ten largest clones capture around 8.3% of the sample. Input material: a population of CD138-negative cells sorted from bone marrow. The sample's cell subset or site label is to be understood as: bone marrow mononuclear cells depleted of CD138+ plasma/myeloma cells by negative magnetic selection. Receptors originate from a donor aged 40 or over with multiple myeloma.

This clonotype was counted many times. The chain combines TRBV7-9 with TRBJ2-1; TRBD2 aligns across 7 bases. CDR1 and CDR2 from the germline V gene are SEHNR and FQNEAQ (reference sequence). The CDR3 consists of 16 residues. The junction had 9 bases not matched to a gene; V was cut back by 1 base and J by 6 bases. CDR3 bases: TGTGCCAGCAGCTTAGATCCGGGGGGAGGAAGCAATGAGCAGTTCTTC. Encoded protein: CASSLDPGGGSNEQFF.

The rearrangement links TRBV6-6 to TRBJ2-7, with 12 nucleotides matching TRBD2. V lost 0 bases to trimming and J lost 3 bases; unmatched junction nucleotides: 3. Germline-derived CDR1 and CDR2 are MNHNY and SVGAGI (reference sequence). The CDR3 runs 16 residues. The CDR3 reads CASSYSPTSGSYEQYF. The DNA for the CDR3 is TGTGCCAGCAGTTACTCTCCGACTAGCGGGAGCTACGAGCAGTACTTC.

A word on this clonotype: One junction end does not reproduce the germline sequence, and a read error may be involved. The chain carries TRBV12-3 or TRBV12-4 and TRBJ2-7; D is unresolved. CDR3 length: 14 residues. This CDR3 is CASSLWGYFYAQYF. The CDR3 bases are TGTGCCAGCAGTTTATGGGGATACTTCTACGCGCAGTACTTC.

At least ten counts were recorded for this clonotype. The CDR3 here is CASSLTPTEEQYF. CDR3 DNA sequence: TGTGCCAGCAGTTTAACCCCGACAGAAGAGCAGTACTTC. The chain has TRBV27 and TRBJ2-7; possibly TRBD1 for D (5 bases). The ends were cut back, 2 bases at V and 7 bases at J, with 12 bases in the middle. CDR3 size: 13 residues. Per germline, CDR1 MNHEY and CDR2 SMNVEV (reference sequence).

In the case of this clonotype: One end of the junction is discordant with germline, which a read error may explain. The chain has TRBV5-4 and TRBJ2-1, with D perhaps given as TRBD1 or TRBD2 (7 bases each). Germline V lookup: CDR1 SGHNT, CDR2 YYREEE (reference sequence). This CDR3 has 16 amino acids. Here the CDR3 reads CASSLGQRGSYNEQFF. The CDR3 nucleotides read TGCGCCAGCAGCTTGGGACAGCGCGGGAGTTACAATGAGCAGTTCTTC.

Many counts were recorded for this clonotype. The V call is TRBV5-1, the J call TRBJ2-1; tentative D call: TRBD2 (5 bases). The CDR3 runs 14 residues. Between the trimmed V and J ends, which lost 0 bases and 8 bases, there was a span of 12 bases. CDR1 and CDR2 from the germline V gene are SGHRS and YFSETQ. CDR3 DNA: TGCGCCAGCAGCTTGGTACGGGATTTCGATGAGCAGTTCTTC. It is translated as CASSLVRDFDEQFF.

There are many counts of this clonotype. CDR3 bases: TGCGCCAGCAGCTTGGGGGGGTCCACCTACGAGCAGTACTTC. Protein sequence: CASSLGGSTYEQYF. This chain uses TRBV5-1 with TRBJ2-7, with D perhaps assigned TRBD1 or TRBD2 (5 bases each). Trimming removed 0 bases at V and 2 bases at J, with 9 bases between. This CDR3 spans 14 amino acids. Germline V lookup: CDR1 SGHRS, CDR2 YFSETQ.

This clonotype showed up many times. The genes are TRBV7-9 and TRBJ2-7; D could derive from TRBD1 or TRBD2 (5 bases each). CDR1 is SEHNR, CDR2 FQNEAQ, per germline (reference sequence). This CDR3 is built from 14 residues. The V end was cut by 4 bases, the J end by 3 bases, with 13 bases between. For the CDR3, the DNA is TGTGCCAGCAGCTCAAACCTGGGGGTCTACGAGCAGTACTTC. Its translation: CASSSNLGVYEQYF.

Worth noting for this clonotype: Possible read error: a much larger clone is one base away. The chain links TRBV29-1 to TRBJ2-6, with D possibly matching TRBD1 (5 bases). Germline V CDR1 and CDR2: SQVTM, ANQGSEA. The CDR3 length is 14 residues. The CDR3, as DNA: TGCAGCGTTCGAGGCTTAACTGGGGCCAACGCCCTGACTTTC. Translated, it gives CSVRGLTGANALTF.

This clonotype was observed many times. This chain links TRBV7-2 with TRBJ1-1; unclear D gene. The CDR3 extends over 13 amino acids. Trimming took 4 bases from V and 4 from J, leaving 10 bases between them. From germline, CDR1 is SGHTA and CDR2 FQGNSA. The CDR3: CASSSWVGTEAFF. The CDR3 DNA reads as TGTGCCAGCAGCTCCTGGGTTGGCACTGAAGCTTTCTTT.

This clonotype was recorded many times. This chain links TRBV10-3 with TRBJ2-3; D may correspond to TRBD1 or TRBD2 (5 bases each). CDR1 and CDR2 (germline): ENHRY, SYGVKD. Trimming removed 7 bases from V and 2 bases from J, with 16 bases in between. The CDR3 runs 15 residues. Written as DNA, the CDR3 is TGTGCCATCACCCTCGAGGGGCGGTACACAGATACGCAGTATTTT. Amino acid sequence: CAITLEGRYTDTQYF.

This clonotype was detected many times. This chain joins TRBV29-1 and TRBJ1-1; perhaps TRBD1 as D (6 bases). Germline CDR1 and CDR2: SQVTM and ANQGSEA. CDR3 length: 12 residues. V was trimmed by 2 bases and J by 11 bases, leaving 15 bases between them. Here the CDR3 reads CSVETGPPRAFF. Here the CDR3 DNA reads TGCAGCGTTGAAACAGGGCCCCCTCGGGCTTTCTTT. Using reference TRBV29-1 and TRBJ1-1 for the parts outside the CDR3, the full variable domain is SAVISQKPSRDICQRGTSLTIQCQVDSQVTMMFWYRQQPGQSLTLIATANQGSEATYESGFVIDKFPISRPNLTFSTLTVSNMSPEDSSIYLCSVETGPPRAFFGQGTRLTVV.

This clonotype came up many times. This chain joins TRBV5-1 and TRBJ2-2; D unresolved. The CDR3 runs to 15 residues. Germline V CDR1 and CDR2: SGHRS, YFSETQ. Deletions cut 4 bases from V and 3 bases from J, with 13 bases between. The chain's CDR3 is CASSLQIRHTGELFF. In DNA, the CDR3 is TGCGCCAGCAGCCTCCAGATCCGGCACACCGGGGAGCTGTTTTTT. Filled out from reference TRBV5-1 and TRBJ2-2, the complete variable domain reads KAGVTQTPRYLIKTRGQQVTLSCSPISGHRSVSWYQQTPGQGLQFLFEYFSETQRNKGNFPGRFSGRQFSNSRSEMNVSTLELGDSALYLCASSLQIRHTGELFFGEGSRLTVL.

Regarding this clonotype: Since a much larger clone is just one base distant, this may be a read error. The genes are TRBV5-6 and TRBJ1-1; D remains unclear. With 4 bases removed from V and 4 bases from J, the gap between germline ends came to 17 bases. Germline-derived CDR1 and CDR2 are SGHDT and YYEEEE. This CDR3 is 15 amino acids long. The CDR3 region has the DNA TGTGCCAGCAGCCCCGAAAGGAGACCTAGCACTGAAGCTTTCTTT. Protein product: CASSPERRPSTEAFF.

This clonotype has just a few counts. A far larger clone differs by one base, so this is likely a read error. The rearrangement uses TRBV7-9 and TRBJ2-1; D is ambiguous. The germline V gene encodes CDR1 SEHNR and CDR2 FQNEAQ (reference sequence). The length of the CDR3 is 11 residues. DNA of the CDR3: TGTGGCAGCAGCTTAGTGGGTGAGCAGTTCTTC. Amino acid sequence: CGSSLVGEQFF.

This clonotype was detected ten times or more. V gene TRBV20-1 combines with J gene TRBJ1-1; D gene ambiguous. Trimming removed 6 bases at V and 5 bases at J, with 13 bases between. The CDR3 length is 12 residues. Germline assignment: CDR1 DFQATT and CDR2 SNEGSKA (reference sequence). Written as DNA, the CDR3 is TGCAGTGCCCCATCCGGAGGGACTGAAGCTTTCTTT. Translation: CSAPSGGTEAFF.

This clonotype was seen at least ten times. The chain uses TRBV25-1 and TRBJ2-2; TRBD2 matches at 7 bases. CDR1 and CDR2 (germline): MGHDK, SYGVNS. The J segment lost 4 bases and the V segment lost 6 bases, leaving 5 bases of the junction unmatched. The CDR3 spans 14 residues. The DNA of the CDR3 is TGTGCCAGCAGCTTTGGGGGGGTCACCGGGGAGCTGTTTTTT. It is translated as CASSFGGVTGELFF.

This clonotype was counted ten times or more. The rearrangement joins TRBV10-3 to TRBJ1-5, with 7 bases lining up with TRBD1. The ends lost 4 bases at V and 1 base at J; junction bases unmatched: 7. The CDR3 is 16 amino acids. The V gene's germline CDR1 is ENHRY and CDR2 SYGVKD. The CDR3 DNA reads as TGTGCCATCAGTGCCGGGGGACAGTTGAGCAATCAGCCCCAGCATTTT. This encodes CAISAGGQLSNQPQHF.

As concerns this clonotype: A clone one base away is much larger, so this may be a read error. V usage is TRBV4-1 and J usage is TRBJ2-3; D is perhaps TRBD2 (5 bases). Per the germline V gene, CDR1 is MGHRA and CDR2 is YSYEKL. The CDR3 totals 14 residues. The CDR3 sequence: CASSPSIRGGTQYF. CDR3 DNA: TGTGCCAGCAGCCCCAGCATTCGAGGAGGTACGCAGTATTTT.